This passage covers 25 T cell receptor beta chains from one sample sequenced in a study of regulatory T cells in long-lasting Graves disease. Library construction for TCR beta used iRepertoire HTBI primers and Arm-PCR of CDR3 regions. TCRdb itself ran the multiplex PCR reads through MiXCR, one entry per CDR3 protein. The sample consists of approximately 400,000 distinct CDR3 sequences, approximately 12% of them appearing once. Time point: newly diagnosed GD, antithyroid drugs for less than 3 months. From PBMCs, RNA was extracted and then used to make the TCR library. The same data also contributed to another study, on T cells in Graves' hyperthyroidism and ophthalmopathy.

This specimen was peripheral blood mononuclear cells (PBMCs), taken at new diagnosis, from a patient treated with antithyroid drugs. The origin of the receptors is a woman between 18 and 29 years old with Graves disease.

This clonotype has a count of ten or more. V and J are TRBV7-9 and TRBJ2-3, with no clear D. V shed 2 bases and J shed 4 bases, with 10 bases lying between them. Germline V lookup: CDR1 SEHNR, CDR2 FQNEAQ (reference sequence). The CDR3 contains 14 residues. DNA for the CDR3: TGTGCCAGCAGCTTATCGGTGTCGGCAGATACGCAGTATTTT. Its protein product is CASSLSVSADTQYF.

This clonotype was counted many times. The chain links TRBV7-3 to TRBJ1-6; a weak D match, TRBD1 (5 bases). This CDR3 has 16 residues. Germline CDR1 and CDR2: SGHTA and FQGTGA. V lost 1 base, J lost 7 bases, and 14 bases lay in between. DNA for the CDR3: TGTGCCAGCAGCTTAATTTTCCCAGGGCCAAATTCACCCCTCCACTTT. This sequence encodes CASSLIFPGPNSPLHF. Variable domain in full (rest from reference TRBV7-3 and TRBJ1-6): GAGVSQTPSNKVTEKGKYVELRCDPISGHTALYWYRQSLGQGPEFLIYFQGTGAADDSGLPNDRFFAVRPEGSVSTLKIQRTERGDSAVYLCASSLIFPGPNSPLHFGNGTRLTVT.

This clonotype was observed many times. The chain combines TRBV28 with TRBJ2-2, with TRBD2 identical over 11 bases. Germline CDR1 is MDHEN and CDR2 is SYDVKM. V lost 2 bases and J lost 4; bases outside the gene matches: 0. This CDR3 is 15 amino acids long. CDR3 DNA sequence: TGTGCCAGCAGTTTACTAGCGGGAGGCACCGGGGAGCTGTTTTTT. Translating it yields CASSLLAGGTGELFF. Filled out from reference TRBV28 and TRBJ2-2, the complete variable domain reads DVKVTQSSRYLVKRTGEKVFLECVQDMDHENMFWYRQDPGLGLRLIYFSYDVKMKEKGDIPEGYSVSREKKERFSLILESASTNQTSMYLCASSLLAGGTGELFFGEGSRLTVL.

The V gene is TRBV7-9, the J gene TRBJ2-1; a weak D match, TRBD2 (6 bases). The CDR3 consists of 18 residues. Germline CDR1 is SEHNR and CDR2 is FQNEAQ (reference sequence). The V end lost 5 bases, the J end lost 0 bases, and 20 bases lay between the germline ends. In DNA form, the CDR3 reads TGTGCCAGCAGCCCATCCCGGGGGACCCACCTCTCCTACAATGAGCAGTTCTTC. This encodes CASSPSRGTHLSYNEQFF.

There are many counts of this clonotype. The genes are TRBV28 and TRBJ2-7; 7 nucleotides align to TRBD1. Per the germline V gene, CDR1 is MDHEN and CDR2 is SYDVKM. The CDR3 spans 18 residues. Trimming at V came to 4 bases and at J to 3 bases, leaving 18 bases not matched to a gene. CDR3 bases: TGTGCCAGCAGTTCTTCTTCCCCGACTGGCCAGGGGGTCTACGAGCAGTACTTC. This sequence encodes CASSSSSPTGQGVYEQYF.

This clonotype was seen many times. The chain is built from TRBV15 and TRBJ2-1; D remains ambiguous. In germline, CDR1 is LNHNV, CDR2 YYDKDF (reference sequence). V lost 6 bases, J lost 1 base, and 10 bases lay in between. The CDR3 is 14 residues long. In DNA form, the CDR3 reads TGTGCCACCAGAATGGACCTGTCCTACAATGAGCAGTTCTTC. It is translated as CATRMDLSYNEQFF.

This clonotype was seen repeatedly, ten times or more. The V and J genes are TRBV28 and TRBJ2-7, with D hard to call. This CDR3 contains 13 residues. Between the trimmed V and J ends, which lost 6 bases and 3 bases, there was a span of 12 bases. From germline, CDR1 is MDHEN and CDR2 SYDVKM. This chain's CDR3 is CASSILPLYEQYF. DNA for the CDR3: TGTGCCAGCAGCATACTGCCCCTCTACGAGCAGTACTTC.

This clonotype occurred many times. The CDR3 bases are TGTGCCAGCAGCCACGGATTAACGCAGCTGGAATATGGCTACACCTTC. This translates into CASSHGLTQLEYGYTF. The V gene is TRBV7-9, the J gene TRBJ1-2; D is unclear. CDR1 and CDR2 from the germline V gene are SEHNR and FQNEAQ (reference sequence). The CDR3 has 16 amino acids. Trimming left V 5 bases short and J 5 bases short, with 21 bases between. Variable domain in full (rest from reference TRBV7-9 and TRBJ1-2): DTGVSQNPRHKITKRGQNVTFRCDPISEHNRLYWYRQTLGQGPEFLTYFQNEAQLEKSRLLSDRFSAERPKGSFSTLEIQRTEQGDSAMYLCASSHGLTQLEYGYTFGSGTRLTVV.

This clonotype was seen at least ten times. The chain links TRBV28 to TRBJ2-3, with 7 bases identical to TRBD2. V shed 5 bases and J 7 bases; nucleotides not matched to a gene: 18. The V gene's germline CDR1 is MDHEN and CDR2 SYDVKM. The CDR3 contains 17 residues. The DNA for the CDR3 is TGTGCCAGCAGTCCACCAGCTGGTGGGAGGGCCTTACATACGCAGTATTTT. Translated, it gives CASSPPAGGRALHTQYF. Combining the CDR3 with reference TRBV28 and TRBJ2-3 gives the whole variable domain DVKVTQSSRYLVKRTGEKVFLECVQDMDHENMFWYRQDPGLGLRLIYFSYDVKMKEKGDIPEGYSVSREKKERFSLILESASTNQTSMYLCASSPPAGGRALHTQYFGPGTRLTVL.

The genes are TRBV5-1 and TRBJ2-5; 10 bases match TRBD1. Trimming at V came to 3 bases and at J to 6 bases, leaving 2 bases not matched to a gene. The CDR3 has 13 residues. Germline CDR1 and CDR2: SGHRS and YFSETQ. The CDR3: CASSWDRGKTQYF. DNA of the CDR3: TGCGCCAGCAGCTGGGACAGGGGAAAGACCCAGTACTTC. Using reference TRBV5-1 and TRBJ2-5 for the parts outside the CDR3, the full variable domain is KAGVTQTPRYLIKTRGQQVTLSCSPISGHRSVSWYQQTPGQGLQFLFEYFSETQRNKGNFPGRFSGRQFSNSRSEMNVSTLELGDSALYLCASSWDRGKTQYFGPGTRLLVL.

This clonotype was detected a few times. CDR3 sequence: CASSLGLRETEAFF. Written as DNA, the CDR3 is TGTGCCAGCAGTTTAGGTCTGAGGGAGACTGAAGCTTTCTTT. The chain employs TRBV12-3 or TRBV12-4 and TRBJ1-1; D remains unclear. This CDR3 spans 14 amino acids. V lost 1 base to trimming and J lost 5 bases, with 11 bases between them.

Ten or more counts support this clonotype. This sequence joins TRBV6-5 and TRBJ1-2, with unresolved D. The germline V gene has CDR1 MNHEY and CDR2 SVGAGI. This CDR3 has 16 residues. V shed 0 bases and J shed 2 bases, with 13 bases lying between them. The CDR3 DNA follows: TGTGCCAGCAGTTACTCGATAGGCGGGGTGAACTATGGCTACACCTTC. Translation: CASSYSIGGVNYGYTF.

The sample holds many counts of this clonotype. CDR3 region: CSAPPAGGPHEQYF. Written as DNA, the CDR3 is TGCAGTGCCCCCCCTGCGGGAGGGCCGCACGAGCAGTACTTC. The rearrangement links TRBV20-1 to TRBJ2-7; 9 bases match TRBD2. Germline CDR1 and CDR2: DFQATT and SNEGSKA (reference sequence). The CDR3 has 14 residues. With 6 bases clipped from V and 5 bases from J, the junction kept 11 bases outside the gene matches.

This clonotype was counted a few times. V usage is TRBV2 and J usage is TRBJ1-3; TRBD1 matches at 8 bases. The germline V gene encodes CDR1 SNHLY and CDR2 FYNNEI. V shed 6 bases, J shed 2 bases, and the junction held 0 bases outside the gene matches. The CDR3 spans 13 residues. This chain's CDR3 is CASRDRAGNTIYF. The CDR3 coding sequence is TGTGCCAGCAGGGACAGGGCTGGAAACACCATATATTTT. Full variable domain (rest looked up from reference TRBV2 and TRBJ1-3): EPEVTQTPSHQVTQMGQEVILRCVPISNHLYFYWYRQILGQKVEFLVSFYNNEISEKSEIFDDQFSVERPDGSNFTLKIRSTKLEDSAMYFCASRDRAGNTIYFGEGSWLTVV.

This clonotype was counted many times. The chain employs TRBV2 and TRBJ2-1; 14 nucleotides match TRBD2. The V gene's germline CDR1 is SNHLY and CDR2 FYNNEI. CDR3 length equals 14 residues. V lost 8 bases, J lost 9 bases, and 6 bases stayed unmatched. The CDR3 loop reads CASQLGLAGGEQFF. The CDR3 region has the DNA TGTGCCAGCCAACTCGGACTAGCGGGGGGTGAGCAGTTCTTC.

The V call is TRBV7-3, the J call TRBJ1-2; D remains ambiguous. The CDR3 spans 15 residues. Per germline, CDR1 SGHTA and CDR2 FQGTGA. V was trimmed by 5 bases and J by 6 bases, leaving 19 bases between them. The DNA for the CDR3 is TGTGCCAGCAGCCCTTTGGTGAGGGCGGAACATGGCTACACCTTC. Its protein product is CASSPLVRAEHGYTF.

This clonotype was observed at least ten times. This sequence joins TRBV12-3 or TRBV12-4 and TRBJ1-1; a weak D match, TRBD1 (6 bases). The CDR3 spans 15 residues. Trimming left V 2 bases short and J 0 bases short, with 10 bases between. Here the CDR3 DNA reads TGTGCCAGCAGTTTATGGAACAGGGTGAACACTGAAGCTTTCTTT. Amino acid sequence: CASSLWNRVNTEAFF.

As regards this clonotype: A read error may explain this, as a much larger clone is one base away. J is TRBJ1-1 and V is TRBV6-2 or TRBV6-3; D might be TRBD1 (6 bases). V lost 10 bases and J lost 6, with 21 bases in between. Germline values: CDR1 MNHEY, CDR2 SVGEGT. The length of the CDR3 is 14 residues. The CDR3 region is CANLRQATGAEAFF. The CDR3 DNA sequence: TGTGCCAACCTACGACAGGCTACGGGGGCTGAAGCTTTCTTT.

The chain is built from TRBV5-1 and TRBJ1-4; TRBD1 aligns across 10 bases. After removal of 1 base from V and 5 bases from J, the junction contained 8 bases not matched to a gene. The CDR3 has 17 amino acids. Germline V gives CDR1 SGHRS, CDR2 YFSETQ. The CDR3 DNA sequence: TGCGCCAGCAGCTTGCGGGACAGGGGTTTTGGCAATGAAAAACTGTTTTTT. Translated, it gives CASSLRDRGFGNEKLFF.

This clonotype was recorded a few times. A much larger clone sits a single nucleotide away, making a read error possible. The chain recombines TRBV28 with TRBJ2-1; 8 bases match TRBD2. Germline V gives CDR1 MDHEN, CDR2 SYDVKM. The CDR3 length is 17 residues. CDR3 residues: CASSFLSSGPSAHEQLF. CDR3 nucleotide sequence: TGTGCCAGCAGTTTCCTTTCTAGCGGGCCGTCCGCGCATGAGCAGCTCTTC.

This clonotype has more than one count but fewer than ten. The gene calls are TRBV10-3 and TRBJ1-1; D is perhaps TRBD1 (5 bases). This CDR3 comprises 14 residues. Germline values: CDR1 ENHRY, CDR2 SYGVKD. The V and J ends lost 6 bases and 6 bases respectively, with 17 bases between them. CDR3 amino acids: CAISRVGTLAEAFF. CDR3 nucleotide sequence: TGTGCCATCAGCCGAGTCGGGACGTTGGCTGAAGCTTTCTTT.

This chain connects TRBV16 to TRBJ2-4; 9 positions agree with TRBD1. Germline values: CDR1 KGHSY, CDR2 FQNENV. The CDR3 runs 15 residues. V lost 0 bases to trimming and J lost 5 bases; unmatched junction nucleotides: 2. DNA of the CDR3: TGTGCCAGCAGCCAATCGGGACAGGGTCAAAACATTCAGTACTTC. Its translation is CASSQSGQGQNIQYF.

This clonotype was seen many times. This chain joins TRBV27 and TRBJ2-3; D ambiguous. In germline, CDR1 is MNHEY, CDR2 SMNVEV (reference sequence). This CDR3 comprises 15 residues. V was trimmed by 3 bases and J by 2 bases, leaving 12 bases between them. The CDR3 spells CASSFTVASTDTQYF. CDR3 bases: TGTGCCAGCAGTTTTACGGTGGCGTCCACAGATACGCAGTATTTT.

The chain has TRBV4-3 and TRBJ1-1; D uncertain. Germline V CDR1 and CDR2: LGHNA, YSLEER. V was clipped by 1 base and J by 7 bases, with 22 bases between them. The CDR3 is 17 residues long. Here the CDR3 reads CASSQVTQFFLAHEAFF. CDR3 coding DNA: TGCGCCAGCAGCCAAGTTACTCAGTTTTTTTTGGCGCATGAAGCTTTCTTT.

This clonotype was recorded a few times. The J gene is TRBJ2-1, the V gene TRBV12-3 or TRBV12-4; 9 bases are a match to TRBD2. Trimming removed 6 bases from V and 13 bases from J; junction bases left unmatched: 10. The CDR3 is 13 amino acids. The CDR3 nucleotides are TGTGCCAGCAGCGAGGGACTAGCCATCTTTCAGTTCTTC. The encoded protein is CASSEGLAIFQFF.